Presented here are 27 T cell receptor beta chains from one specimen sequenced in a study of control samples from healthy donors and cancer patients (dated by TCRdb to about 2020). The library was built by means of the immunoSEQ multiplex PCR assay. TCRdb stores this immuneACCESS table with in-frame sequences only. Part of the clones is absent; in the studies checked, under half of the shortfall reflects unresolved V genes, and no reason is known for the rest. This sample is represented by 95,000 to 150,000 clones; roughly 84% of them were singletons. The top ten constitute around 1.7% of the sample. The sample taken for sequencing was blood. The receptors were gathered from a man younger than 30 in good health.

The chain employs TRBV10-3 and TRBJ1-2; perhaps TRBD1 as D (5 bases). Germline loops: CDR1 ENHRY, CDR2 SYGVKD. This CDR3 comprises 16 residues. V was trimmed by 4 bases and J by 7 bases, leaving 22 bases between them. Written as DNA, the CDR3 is TGTGCCATCAGTGTGGGGGAGGGTTCTAAATTCCGTGGCTACACCTTC. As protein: CAISVGEGSKFRGYTF.

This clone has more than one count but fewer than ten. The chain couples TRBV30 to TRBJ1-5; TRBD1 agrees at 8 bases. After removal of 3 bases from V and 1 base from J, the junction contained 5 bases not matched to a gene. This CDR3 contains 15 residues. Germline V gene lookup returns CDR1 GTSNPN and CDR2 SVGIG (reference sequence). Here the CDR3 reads CAWSPGTGSNQPQHF. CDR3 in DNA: TGTGCCTGGAGCCCCGGGACAGGAAGCAATCAGCCCCAGCATTTT. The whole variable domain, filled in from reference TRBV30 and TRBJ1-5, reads SQTIHQWPATLVQPVGSPLSLECTVEGTSNPNLYWYRQAAGRGLQLLFYSVGIGQISSEVPQNLSASRPQDRQFILSSKKLLLSDSGFYLCAWSPGTGSNQPQHFGDGTRLSIL.

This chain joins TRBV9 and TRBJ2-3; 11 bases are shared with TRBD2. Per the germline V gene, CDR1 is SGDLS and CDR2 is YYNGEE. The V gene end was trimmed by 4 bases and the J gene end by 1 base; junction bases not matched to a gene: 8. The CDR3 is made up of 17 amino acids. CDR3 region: CASSLATSGRGTDTQYF. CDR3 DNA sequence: TGTGCCAGCAGCCTTGCCACTAGCGGGAGAGGCACAGATACGCAGTATTTT.

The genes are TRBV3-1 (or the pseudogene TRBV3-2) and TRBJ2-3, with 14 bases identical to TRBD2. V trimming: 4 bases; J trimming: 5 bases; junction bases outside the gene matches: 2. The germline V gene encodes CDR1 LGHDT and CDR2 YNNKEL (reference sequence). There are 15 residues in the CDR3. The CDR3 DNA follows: TGTGCCAGCAGCCTGGGGACTAGCGGGGGAGATACGCAGTATTTT. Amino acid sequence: CASSLGTSGGDTQYF.

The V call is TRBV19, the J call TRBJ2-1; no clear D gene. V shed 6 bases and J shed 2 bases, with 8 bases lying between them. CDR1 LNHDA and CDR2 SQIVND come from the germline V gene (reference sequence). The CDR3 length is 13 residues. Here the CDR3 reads CASRNAPYNEQFF. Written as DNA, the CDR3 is TGTGCCAGTAGAAACGCCCCCTACAATGAGCAGTTCTTC.

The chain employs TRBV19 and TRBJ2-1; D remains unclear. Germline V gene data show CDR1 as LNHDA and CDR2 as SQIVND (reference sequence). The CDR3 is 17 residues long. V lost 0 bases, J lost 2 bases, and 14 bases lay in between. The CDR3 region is CASSIDRGVMPYNEQFF. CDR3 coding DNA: TGTGCCAGTAGTATAGATCGTGGAGTGATGCCCTACAATGAGCAGTTCTTC.

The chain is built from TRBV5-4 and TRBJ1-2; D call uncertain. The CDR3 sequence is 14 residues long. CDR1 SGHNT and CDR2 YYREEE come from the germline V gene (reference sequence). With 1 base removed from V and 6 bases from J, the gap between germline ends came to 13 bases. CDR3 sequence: CASSLLGQWNGYTF. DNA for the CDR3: TGTGCCAGCAGCTTGTTAGGGCAGTGGAATGGCTACACCTTC. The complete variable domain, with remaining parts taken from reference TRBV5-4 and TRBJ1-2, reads ETGVTQSPTHLIKTRGQQVTLRCSSQSGHNTVSWYQQALGQGPQFIFQYYREEENGRGNFPPRFSGLQFPNYSSELNVNALELDDSALYLCASSLLGQWNGYTFGSGTRLTVV.

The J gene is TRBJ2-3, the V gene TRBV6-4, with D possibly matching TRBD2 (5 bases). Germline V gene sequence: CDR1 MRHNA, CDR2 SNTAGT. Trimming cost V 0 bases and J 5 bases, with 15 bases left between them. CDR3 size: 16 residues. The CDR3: CASSDSSRLGGDTQYF. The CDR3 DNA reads TGTGCCAGCAGTGACTCGAGTCGATTAGGAGGAGATACGCAGTATTTT.

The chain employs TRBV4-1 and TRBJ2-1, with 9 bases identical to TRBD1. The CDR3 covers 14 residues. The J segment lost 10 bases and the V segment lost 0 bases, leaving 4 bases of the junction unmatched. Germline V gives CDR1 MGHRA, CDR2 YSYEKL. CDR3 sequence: CASSQEQGAWEQFF. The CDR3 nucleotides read TGCGCCAGCAGCCAAGAACAGGGGGCCTGGGAGCAGTTCTTC.

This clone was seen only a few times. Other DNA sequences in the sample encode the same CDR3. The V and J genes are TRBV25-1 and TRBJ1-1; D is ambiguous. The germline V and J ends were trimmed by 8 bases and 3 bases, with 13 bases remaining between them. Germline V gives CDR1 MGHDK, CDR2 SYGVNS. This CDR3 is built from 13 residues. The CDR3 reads CASVLTGYTEAFF. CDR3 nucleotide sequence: TGTGCCAGCGTACTTACCGGGTACACTGAAGCTTTCTTT.

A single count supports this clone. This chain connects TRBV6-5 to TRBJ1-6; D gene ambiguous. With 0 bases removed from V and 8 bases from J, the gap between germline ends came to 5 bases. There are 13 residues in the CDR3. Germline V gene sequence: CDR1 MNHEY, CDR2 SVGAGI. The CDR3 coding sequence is TGTGCCAGCAGTTACTCGATTGATTCACCCCTCCACTTT. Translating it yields CASSYSIDSPLHF.

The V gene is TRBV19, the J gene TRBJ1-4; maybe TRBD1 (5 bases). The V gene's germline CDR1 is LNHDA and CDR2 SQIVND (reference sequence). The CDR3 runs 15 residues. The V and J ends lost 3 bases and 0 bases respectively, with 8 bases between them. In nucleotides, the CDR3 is TGTGCCAGTAGTATGAGGGGCTCAACTAATGAAAAACTGTTTTTT. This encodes CASSMRGSTNEKLFF.

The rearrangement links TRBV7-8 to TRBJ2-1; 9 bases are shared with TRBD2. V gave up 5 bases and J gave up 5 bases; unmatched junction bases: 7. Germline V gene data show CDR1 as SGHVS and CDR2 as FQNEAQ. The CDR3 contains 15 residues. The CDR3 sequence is CASSQTGGRDNEQFF. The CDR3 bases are TGTGCCAGCAGCCAAACCGGCGGGAGGGACAATGAGCAGTTCTTC. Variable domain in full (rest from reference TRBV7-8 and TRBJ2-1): GAGVSQSPRYKVAKRGQDVALRCDPISGHVSLFWYQQALGQGPEFLTYFQNEAQLDKSGLPSDRFFAERPEGSVSTLKIQRTQQEDSAVYLCASSQTGGRDNEQFFGPGTRLTVL.

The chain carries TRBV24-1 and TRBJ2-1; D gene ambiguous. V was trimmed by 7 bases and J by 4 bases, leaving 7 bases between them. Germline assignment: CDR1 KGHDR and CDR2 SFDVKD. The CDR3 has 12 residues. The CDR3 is CATSQNYNEQFF. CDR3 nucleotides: TGTGCCACCAGCCAGAATTACAATGAGCAGTTCTTC.

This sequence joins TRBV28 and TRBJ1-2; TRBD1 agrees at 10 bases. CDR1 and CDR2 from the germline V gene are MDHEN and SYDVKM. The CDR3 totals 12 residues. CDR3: CSGDRGKGGYTF. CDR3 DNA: TGTTCGGGGGACAGGGGAAAGGGTGGCTACACCTTC.

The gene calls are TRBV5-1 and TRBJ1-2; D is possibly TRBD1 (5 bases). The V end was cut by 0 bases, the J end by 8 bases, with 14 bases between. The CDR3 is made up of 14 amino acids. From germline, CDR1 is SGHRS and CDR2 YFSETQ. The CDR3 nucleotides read TGCGCCAGCAGCTTGGTCTCCGGGGGAGAGGGCTACACCTTC. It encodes CASSLVSGGEGYTF.

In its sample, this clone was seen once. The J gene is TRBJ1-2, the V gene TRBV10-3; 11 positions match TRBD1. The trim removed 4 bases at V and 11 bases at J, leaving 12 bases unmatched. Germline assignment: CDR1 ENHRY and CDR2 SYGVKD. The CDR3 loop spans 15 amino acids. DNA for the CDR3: TGTGCCATCAGTGGGGAGGTCGGGACAGGGGGTTCTTACACCTTC. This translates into CAISGEVGTGGSYTF.

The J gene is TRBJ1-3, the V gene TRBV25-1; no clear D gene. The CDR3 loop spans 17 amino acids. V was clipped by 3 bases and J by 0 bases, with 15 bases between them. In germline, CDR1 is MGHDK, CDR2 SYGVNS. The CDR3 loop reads CASSEEAFDPSGNTIYF. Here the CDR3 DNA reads TGTGCCAGCAGTGAGGAGGCCTTCGACCCCTCTGGAAACACCATATATTTT. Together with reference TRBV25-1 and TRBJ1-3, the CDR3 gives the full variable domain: EADIYQTPRYLVIGTGKKITLECSQTMGHDKMYWYQQDPGMELHLIHYSYGVNSTEKGDLSSESTVSRIRTEHFPLTLESARPSHTSQYLCASSEEAFDPSGNTIYFGEGSWLTVV.

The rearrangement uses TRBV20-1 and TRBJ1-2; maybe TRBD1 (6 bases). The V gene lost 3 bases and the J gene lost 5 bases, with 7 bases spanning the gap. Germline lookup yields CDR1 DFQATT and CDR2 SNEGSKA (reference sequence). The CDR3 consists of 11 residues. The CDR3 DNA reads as TGCAGTGCTAGGGGGACATATGGCTACACCTTC. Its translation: CSARGTYGYTF.

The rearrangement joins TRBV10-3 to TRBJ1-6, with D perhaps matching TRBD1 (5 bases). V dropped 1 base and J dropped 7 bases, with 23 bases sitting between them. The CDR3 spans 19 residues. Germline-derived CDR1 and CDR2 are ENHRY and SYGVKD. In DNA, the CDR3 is TGTGCCATCAGTGAGTTACCTCGAGGGAGGGGATCAACCAATTCACCCCTCCACTTT. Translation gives CAISELPRGRGSTNSPLHF.

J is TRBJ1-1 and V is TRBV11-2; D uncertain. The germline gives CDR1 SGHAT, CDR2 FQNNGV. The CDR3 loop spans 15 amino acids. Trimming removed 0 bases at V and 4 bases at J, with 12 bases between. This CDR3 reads CASSLDLTLGTEAFF. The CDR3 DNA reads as TGTGCCAGCAGCTTAGATCTCACACTGGGCACTGAAGCTTTCTTT.

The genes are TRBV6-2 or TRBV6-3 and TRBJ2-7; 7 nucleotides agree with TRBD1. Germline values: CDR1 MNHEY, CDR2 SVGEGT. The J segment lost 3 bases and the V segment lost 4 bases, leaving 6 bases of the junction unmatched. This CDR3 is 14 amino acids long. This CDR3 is CASSWRTGFYEQYF. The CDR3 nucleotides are TGTGCCAGCAGTTGGAGGACAGGATTCTACGAGCAGTACTTC.

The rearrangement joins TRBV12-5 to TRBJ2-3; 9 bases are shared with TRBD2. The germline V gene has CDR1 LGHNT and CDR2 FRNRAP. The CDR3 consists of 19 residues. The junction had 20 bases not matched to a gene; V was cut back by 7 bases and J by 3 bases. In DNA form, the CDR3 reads TGTGCTAGTGCCCGGGAAGAATTAGCGGGAGCATCTTTTACAGATACGCAGTATTTT. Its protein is CASAREELAGASFTDTQYF.

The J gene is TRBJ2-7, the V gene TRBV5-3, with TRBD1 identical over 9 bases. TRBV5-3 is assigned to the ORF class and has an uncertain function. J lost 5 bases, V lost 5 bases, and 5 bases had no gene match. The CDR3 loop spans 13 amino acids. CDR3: CARSWTGEHEQYF. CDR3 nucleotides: TGTGCCAGAAGTTGGACAGGGGAGCACGAGCAGTACTTC.

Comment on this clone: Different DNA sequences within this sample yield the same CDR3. As DNA, the CDR3 is TGTGCCAGCAGCCCACGGACTAGCGGCTTCACAGATACGCAGTATTTT. Protein sequence: CASSPRTSGFTDTQYF. This chain links TRBV9 with TRBJ2-3, with TRBD2 identical over 10 bases. The germline CDR1 and CDR2 sequences are SGDLS and YYNGEE. CDR3 length: 16 amino acids. J was trimmed by 2 bases and V by 4 bases; bases with no gene match: 7.

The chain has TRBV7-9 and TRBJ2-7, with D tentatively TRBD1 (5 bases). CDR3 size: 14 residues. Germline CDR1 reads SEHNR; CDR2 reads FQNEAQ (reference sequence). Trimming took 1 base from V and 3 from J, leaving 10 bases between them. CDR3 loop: CASSLEDIGYEQYF. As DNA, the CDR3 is TGTGCCAGCAGCTTAGAGGACATAGGCTACGAGCAGTACTTC.

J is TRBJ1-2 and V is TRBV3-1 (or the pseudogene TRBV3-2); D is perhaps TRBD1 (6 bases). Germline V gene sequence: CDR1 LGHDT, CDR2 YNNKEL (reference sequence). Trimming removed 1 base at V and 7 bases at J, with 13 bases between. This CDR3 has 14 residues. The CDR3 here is CASSQAPGAGGYTF. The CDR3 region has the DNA TGTGCCAGCAGCCAAGCTCCGGGGGCGGGTGGCTACACCTTC.